The 14 T cell receptor beta chains listed next were all sequenced from one sample in a study of vaccination effects on CD4 cells after COVID-19. Profiling relied on immunoSEQ multiplex PCR, and the TCRdb table lists in-frame clones only, not all of them. The profile shows around 53,000 clones, more than 75% of them singletons. Antigen-specific CD4+ T cells expanded by the ViraFEST assay with viral peptide pools were then sequenced. Cells that had been cultured for 9 to 10 days were the source of isolated CD4+ T cells. Between March and December 2020, the person had a SARS-CoV-2 infection that PCR confirmed. No antigen is known for these receptors. Material: CD4+ T cells from PBMCs cultured with HIV peptides, obtained before COVID-19 vaccination. Noted subset: HIV-1 Nef peptide pool negative control/reference culture. The receptor set was obtained from a human donor who had a prior SARS-CoV-2 infection.

The chain employs TRBV6-5 and TRBJ1-2, with no clear D. The germline CDR1 and CDR2 sequences are MNHEY and SVGAGI. The CDR3 extends over 13 amino acids. V was clipped by 3 bases and J by 8 bases, with 13 bases between them. The CDR3 sequence is CASSYGPAKGYTF. The CDR3 nucleotides read TGTGCCAGCAGTTATGGTCCCGCGAAAGGCTACACCTTC.

V usage is TRBV9 and J usage is TRBJ2-5, with D possibly called TRBD1 or TRBD2 (5 bases each). V lost 0 bases and J lost 4, with 16 bases in between. Germline V CDR1 and CDR2: SGDLS, YYNGEE. The CDR3 runs 16 residues. CDR3 in amino acids: CASSVGVSGLAETQYF. The DNA of the CDR3 is TGTGCCAGCAGCGTAGGAGTCTCGGGGCTCGCAGAGACCCAGTACTTC.

The gene calls are TRBV11-3 and TRBJ2-7; the D call may be TRBD1 or TRBD2 (5 bases each). This CDR3 contains 12 residues. Germline CDR1 and CDR2: SGHNT and YENEEA. The ends were cut back, 3 bases at V and 3 bases at J, with 6 bases in the middle. The CDR3 bases are TGTGCCAGCAGCTTGGGGGTCTACGAGCAGTACTTC. Translated: CASSLGVYEQYF.

The CDR3 sequence is CASSMGGTTSTDTQYF. The CDR3 DNA is TGTGCCAGCAGCATGGGAGGGACCACTAGCACAGATACGCAGTATTTT. The gene calls are TRBV5-4 and TRBJ2-3, with 7 nucleotides matching TRBD2. The V and J ends lost 4 bases and 0 bases, in that order; junction bases with no gene match: 8. The CDR3 is 16 residues long. Germline values: CDR1 SGHNT, CDR2 YYREEE (reference sequence).

The V call is TRBV5-6, the J call TRBJ1-5; no clear D gene. Germline V gives CDR1 SGHDT, CDR2 YYEEEE. Trimming removed 2 bases from V and 1 base from J, with 7 bases in between. The CDR3 runs 14 residues. CDR3: CASSFTGSNQPQHF. The CDR3, as DNA: TGTGCCAGCAGCTTCACGGGGAGCAATCAGCCCCAGCATTTT.

The chain has TRBV5-4 and TRBJ2-5, with 8 bases matching TRBD2. V gave up 5 bases and J gave up 4 bases; unmatched junction bases: 10. Germline values: CDR1 SGHNT, CDR2 YYREEE (reference sequence). The CDR3 consists of 15 residues. CDR3 bases: TGTGCCAGCAGTCGACGGGGGGGACTCCCAGAGACCCAGTACTTC. Protein: CASSRRGGLPETQYF.

This chain joins TRBV21-1 and TRBJ2-1; TRBD2, the D gene given by the table, was not confirmed from the DNA. TRBV21-1 is annotated as a pseudogene. This CDR3 comprises 15 residues. The CDR3 region is CASSQTSGREGEQFF. In DNA form, the CDR3 reads TGTGCCAGCAGCCAAACTAGCGGGAGGGAGGGTGAGCAGTTCTTC.

J is TRBJ2-2 and V is TRBV5-1, with TRBD1 matching 7 bases. J was trimmed by 0 bases and V by 5 bases; bases with no gene match: 4. The length of the CDR3 is 15 residues. Germline-derived CDR1 and CDR2 are SGHRS and YFSETQ. The CDR3: CASRDRLPNTGELFF. The CDR3 DNA reads as TGCGCCAGCAGGGACAGGTTACCGAACACCGGGGAGCTGTTTTTT.

This chain joins TRBV7-3 and TRBJ2-3; tentative D call: TRBD2 (5 bases). V was cut by 4 bases and J by 4 bases, with 15 bases left in between. The CDR3 totals 15 residues. Germline lookup yields CDR1 SGHTA and CDR2 FQGTGA. The CDR3 here is CASSSTRDIADTQYF. The CDR3 DNA reads TGTGCCAGCAGCTCCACTAGAGACATAGCAGATACGCAGTATTTT. Filled out from reference TRBV7-3 and TRBJ2-3, the complete variable domain reads GAGVSQTPSNKVTEKGKYVELRCDPISGHTALYWYRQSLGQGPEFLIYFQGTGAADDSGLPNDRFFAVRPEGSVSTLKIQRTERGDSAVYLCASSSTRDIADTQYFGPGTRLTVL.

The chain links TRBV2 to TRBJ2-3; D not certain. The length of the CDR3 is 14 residues. Germline lookup yields CDR1 SNHLY and CDR2 FYNNEI. The ends were cut back, 3 bases at V and 2 bases at J, with 9 bases in the middle. The CDR3 coding sequence is TGTGCCAGCAGTGATTGGCGGACCACAGATACGCAGTATTTT. Its translation: CASSDWRTTDTQYF.

There are a few counts of this clone. The rearrangement uses TRBV25-1 and TRBJ1-6, with a tentative D call TRBD1 (5 bases). CDR1 and CDR2 (germline): MGHDK, SYGVNS. The length of the CDR3 is 14 residues. V shed 1 base and J shed 9 bases, with 10 bases lying between them. This CDR3 is CASSEWWGSSPLHF. The DNA for the CDR3 is TGTGCCAGCAGTGAATGGTGGGGGAGTTCACCCCTCCACTTT.

The rearrangement links TRBV2 to TRBJ2-3; 7 nucleotides line up with TRBD2. The ends lost 4 bases at V and 6 bases at J; junction bases unmatched: 10. Germline values: CDR1 SNHLY, CDR2 FYNNEI. This CDR3 contains 15 residues. The CDR3 DNA reads TGTGCCAGCAGTGGGGCGGGGGACCTTATGGATACGCAGTATTTT. It yields the protein CASSGAGDLMDTQYF.

This chain uses TRBV19 with TRBJ2-7; perhaps TRBD2 as D (5 bases). Trimming cost V 1 base and J 3 bases, with 10 bases left between them. The germline V gene has CDR1 LNHDA and CDR2 SQIVND (reference sequence). CDR3 length: 14 amino acids. The CDR3 loop reads CASSIASGSYEQYF. In DNA form, the CDR3 reads TGTGCCAGTAGTATAGCTTCGGGGAGCTACGAGCAGTACTTC.

This clone showed up just a few times. CDR3 nucleotides: TGTGCCAGTAGTATACGTGTAAACTATGGCTACACCTTC. Amino acid sequence: CASSIRVNYGYTF. The chain recombines TRBV19 with TRBJ1-2; D remains ambiguous. The CDR3 length is 13 residues. Germline V lookup: CDR1 LNHDA, CDR2 SQIVND (reference sequence). V lost 2 bases and J 2 bases, leaving 6 bases between the germline ends.